The T cell receptor beta chain described here comes from a study of blood T cell repertoires in COVID-19. Study overall: Collection of acute and convalescent COVID-19 samples took place in the United States, Italy and Spain. PBMCs, B-cell-depleted T cells, or T cells provided the cDNA or gDNA that made up the material.

Clones were sequenced by immunoSEQ multiplex PCR, and TCRdb holds only the in-frame ones, with some missing. The top ten hold approximately 2.9% of the sample, which has 20,000 or so clones, 75% to 90% seen once. Trimming left V 0 bases short and J 9 bases short, with 9 bases between. From germline, CDR1 is SGHKS and CDR2 YYEKEE (reference sequence). The CDR3 totals 12 residues. V and J are TRBV5-5 and TRBJ2-5, with unresolved D. The material sequenced was peripheral blood. The clonotype comes from a human donor in a cohort sampled during active COVID-19. CDR3 amino acids: CASSLDSPAQYF. The CDR3 region has the DNA TGTGCCAGCAGCTTGGACTCCCCGGCCCAGTACTTC.